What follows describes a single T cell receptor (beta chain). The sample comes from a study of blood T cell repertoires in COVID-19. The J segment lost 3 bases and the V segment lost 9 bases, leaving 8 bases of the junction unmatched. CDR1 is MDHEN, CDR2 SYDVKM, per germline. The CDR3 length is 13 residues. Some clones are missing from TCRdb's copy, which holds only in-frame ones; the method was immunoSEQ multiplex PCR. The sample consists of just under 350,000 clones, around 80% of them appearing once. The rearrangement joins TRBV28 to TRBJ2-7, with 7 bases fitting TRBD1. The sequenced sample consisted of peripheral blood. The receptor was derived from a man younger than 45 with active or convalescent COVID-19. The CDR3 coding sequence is TGTGCCAGTTTAGGGGGCCCCTACTACGAGCAGTACTTC. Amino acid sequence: CASLGGPYYEQYF.